The clone carrying this T cell receptor beta chain showed up many times. Its antigen remains unidentified. The V and J ends lost 7 bases and 4 bases respectively, with 16 bases between them. CDR3 size: 15 residues. The source of the sample is a study of naive and memory T cell subsets. Study-level findings and limits: Especially in CD8 cells, naive repertoires contained a few larger clonotypes, possibly CD45RA-re-expressing memory cells.

Both TRBC1 and TRBC2 were covered by a beta constant-region primer of two equimolar oligonucleotides. Four rounds of PCR amplified the ligated cDNA using nested alpha and beta constant-region primers plus SP2. TCRdb analysed the UMI-ligation and nested PCR reads with MiXCR anew, one entry per CDR3 protein. This table holds 80,000 to 95,000 distinct CDR3 sequences, about 10% found once. This chain links TRBV12-3 or TRBV12-4 with TRBJ2-2; D is perhaps TRBD2 (5 bases). The material sequenced was naive CD8+ T cells from blood. This receptor was identified in a human donor in good health. The CDR3 region is CASTPFGVATGELFF. CDR3 sequence (DNA): TGTGCCAGCACCCCCTTCGGGGTAGCCACCGGGGAGCTGTTTTTT.